Below are 25 T cell receptor beta chains sequenced from a single sample in a study of post-analysis software for immune sequencing data. Antigen specificity for these receptors is unknown. Every TCR beta cDNA library bore unique molecular identifiers. TCRdb analysed the PCR reads with MiXCR anew, one entry per CDR3 protein. The sample includes roughly 620,000 distinct CDR3 sequences, about 44% of them seen just once. Study results and caveats: Several TRBV segments occurring more often in patients than controls included TRBV5-6, TRBV5-1 and TRBV20-1.

Sequenced: blood. These receptors originate from a girl aged 5 to 17 with multiple sclerosis.

In its sample, this clonotype was seen a few times. The chain is built from TRBV20-1 and TRBJ2-7; TRBD1 matches at 10 bases. The junction had 8 bases not matched to a gene; V was cut back by 3 bases and J by 3 bases. This CDR3 region has 15 residues. Germline V gene data show CDR1 as DFQATT and CDR2 as SNEGSKA (reference sequence). The CDR3 sequence: CSASGTGAFGYEQYF. The CDR3 DNA reads TGCAGTGCTAGCGGGACAGGGGCGTTCGGCTACGAGCAGTACTTC.

In its sample, this clonotype was seen once. The chain recombines TRBV20-1 with TRBJ2-7, with 10 positions matching TRBD1. This CDR3 is built from 12 residues. Germline CDR1 and CDR2: DFQATT and SNEGSKA (reference sequence). J gave up 2 bases and V 6 bases, and 1 base lay outside the gene matches. The CDR3 nucleotides are TGCAGTGCAGACAGGGGGCCCTACGAGCAGTACTTC. This codes for CSADRGPYEQYF.

The chain has TRBV10-3 and TRBJ2-5, with TRBD1 matching over 7 bases. CDR1 ENHRY and CDR2 SYGVKD come from the germline V gene. This CDR3 comprises 17 residues. Trimming removed 3 bases from V and 5 bases from J; junction bases left unmatched: 15. CDR3 sequence: CAISDPLRGQTIETQYF. CDR3 DNA sequence: TGTGCCATCAGTGACCCCCTACGGGGACAGACAATCGAGACCCAGTACTTC.

The rearrangement links TRBV20-1 to TRBJ2-7; D is perhaps TRBD2 (5 bases). V dropped 6 bases and J dropped 6 bases, with 21 bases sitting between them. CDR3 length equals 14 residues. Germline lookup yields CDR1 DFQATT and CDR2 SNEGSKA (reference sequence). The DNA for the CDR3 is TGCAGTGCCACGGACTCAGACCTCTCTGGCGAGCAGTACTTC. It codes for CSATDSDLSGEQYF.

J is TRBJ1-2 and V is TRBV12-3 or TRBV12-4, with D perhaps TRBD1 (5 bases). This CDR3 is built from 15 residues. Deletions cut 3 bases from V and 4 bases from J, with 15 bases between. The CDR3 loop reads CASSLGRRGTYGYTF. The CDR3 DNA reads as TGTGCCAGCAGTTTGGGTCGACGGGGGACCTATGGCTACACCTTC.

V is TRBV14 and J is TRBJ1-2; 10 bases match TRBD1. The CDR3 is 13 amino acids. J gave up 8 bases and V 4 bases, and 4 bases lay outside the gene matches. CDR1 is SGHDN, CDR2 FVKESK, per germline. Here the CDR3 DNA reads TGTGCCAGCAGCCTTGGACAGGGGGTCGGCTACACCTTC. Amino acid sequence: CASSLGQGVGYTF.

The chain couples TRBV5-6 to TRBJ2-3; 8 positions match TRBD2. This CDR3 region has 18 residues. Germline V gene data show CDR1 as SGHDT and CDR2 as YYEEEE. Germline trimming cut 7 bases from V and 4 bases from J; bases unmatched to any gene: 20. CDR3 bases: TGTGCCAGCTCCCACGGCCGGGGGGGCCCCCTCCCCTCAGATACGCAGTATTTT. Residues: CASSHGRGGPLPSDTQYF.

The J gene is TRBJ2-5, the V gene TRBV19; D not resolved. Germline assignment: CDR1 LNHDA and CDR2 SQIVND (reference sequence). Deletions cut 5 bases from V and 3 bases from J, with 10 bases between. The CDR3 length is 13 residues. In nucleotides, the CDR3 is TGTGCCAGTAGTTCGTGGACGGAAGAGACCCAGTACTTC. Translating it yields CASSSWTEETQYF.

V usage is TRBV29-1 and J usage is TRBJ2-5, with 7 bases that match TRBD1. The V gene end was trimmed by 6 bases and the J gene end by 5 bases; junction bases not matched to a gene: 9. Per the germline V gene, CDR1 is SQVTM and CDR2 is ANQGSEA. The CDR3 is 13 amino acids. The CDR3 spells CSVPGTVVETQYF. The CDR3 DNA is TGCAGCGTGCCGGGGACAGTTGTGGAGACCCAGTACTTC.

There are a few counts of this clonotype. The chain employs TRBV6-5 and TRBJ2-3; D possibly corresponds to TRBD2 (6 bases). Trimming left V 0 bases short and J 0 bases short, with 10 bases between. CDR3 length: 16 residues. Germline-derived CDR1 and CDR2 are MNHEY and SVGAGI. CDR3 residues: CASSYSRSGSTDTQYF. As DNA, the CDR3 is TGTGCCAGCAGTTACTCAAGAAGCGGGAGCACAGATACGCAGTATTTT.

This clonotype was found a few times. This chain joins TRBV6-1 and TRBJ2-3, with unresolved D. V dropped 4 bases and J dropped 2 bases, with 10 bases sitting between them. This CDR3 has 14 residues. The V gene's germline CDR1 is MNHNS and CDR2 SASEGT. This CDR3 is CASSGDTYTDTQYF. The CDR3 DNA is TGTGCCAGCAGTGGCGACACTTACACAGATACGCAGTATTTT.

The rearrangement uses TRBV20-1 and TRBJ1-2, with 8 bases fitting TRBD1. Germline CDR1 DFQATT, CDR2 SNEGSKA (reference sequence). This CDR3 spans 12 amino acids. V gave up 5 bases and J gave up 8 bases; unmatched junction bases: 7. Written as DNA, the CDR3 is TGCAGTGCTCAGACAGGGGAGGGCGGCTACACCTTC. The encoded protein is CSAQTGEGGYTF.

This chain connects TRBV24-1 to TRBJ2-4; D unclear. Germline V CDR1 and CDR2: KGHDR, SFDVKD. The CDR3 loop spans 13 amino acids. Trimming removed 3 bases from V and 9 bases from J, with 11 bases in between. CDR3 DNA: TGTGCCACCAGTGATGCCCCTGGGCGCATTCAGTACTTC. This encodes CATSDAPGRIQYF.

This clonotype came up many times. The chain carries TRBV6-2 or TRBV6-3 and TRBJ1-1; D gene unclear. The germline V gene encodes CDR1 MNHEY and CDR2 SVGEGT. The V gene lost 2 bases and the J gene lost 7 bases, with 8 bases spanning the gap. There are 12 residues in the CDR3. The CDR3 DNA is TGTGCCAGCAGTTACAGAGAGGATGAAGCTTTCTTT. It is translated as CASSYREDEAFF.

This CDR3 reads CASSPLAGSDETQYF. In DNA, the CDR3 is TGTGCCAGCAGCCCCCTAGCGGGGAGTGATGAGACCCAGTACTTC. This chain uses TRBV14 with TRBJ2-4, with 9 bases matching TRBD2. The end of the DNA fits TRBJ2-5 better, so the J call may be wrong. The germline gives CDR1 SGHDN, CDR2 FVKESK. The CDR3 loop spans 15 amino acids.

The sample holds a few counts of this clonotype. This chain uses TRBV5-6 with TRBJ1-2, with D possibly being TRBD1 (5 bases). The CDR3 loop spans 15 amino acids. In germline, CDR1 is SGHDT, CDR2 YYEEEE. V shed 0 bases and J shed 4 bases, with 13 bases lying between them. In DNA form, the CDR3 reads TGTGCCAGCAGCTTGGAGGGGCCACTTCTCTATGGCTACACCTTC. Its translation: CASSLEGPLLYGYTF. Based on the CDR3 plus reference TRBV5-6 and TRBJ1-2, the full variable domain is DAGVTQSPTHLIKTRGQQVTLRCSPKSGHDTVSWYQQALGQGPQFIFQYYEEEERQRGNFPDRFSGHQFPNYSSELNVNALLLGDSALYLCASSLEGPLLYGYTFGSGTRLTVV.

This clonotype turned up a few times. The chain joins TRBV12-3 or TRBV12-4 to TRBJ1-2; D remains ambiguous. The CDR3 length is 11 residues. V was cut by 3 bases and J by 8 bases, with 7 bases left in between. In DNA, the CDR3 is TGTGCCAGCAGTTTCTCGGTGGGCTACACCTTC. It specifies CASSFSVGYTF.

Remarks on this clonotype: One end of the junction is discordant with germline, which a read error may explain. The rearrangement uses TRBV7-3 and TRBJ2-6; D ambiguous. Germline loops: CDR1 SGHTA, CDR2 FQGTGA. The CDR3 consists of 18 residues. This chain's CDR3 is CASSLTWAGMSGTNVLTF. DNA of the CDR3: TGTGCCAGCAGCTTAACTTGGGCAGGCATGTCTGGGACCAACGTCCTGACTTTC.

This clonotype has a handful of counts. The CDR3 here is CASSLVNLAGADTQYF. The DNA for the CDR3 is TGTGCCAGCAGCTTAGTTAATCTAGCGGGGGCAGATACGCAGTATTTT. The chain recombines TRBV7-8 with TRBJ2-3, with 10 bases that match TRBD2. The V and J ends lost 1 base and 4 bases, in that order; junction bases with no gene match: 5. CDR1 is SGHVS and CDR2 is FQNEAQ in the germline V gene. This CDR3 contains 16 residues.

The chain recombines TRBV29-1 with TRBJ2-4; tentatively, D is TRBD1 or TRBD2 (5 bases each). Trimming took off 3 bases at V and 13 bases at J, with 10 bases between the two ends. CDR1 is SQVTM and CDR2 is ANQGSEA in the germline V gene. The CDR3 is made up of 10 amino acids. In nucleotides, the CDR3 is TGCAGCGTTGATCAGGGAGAGCAGTACTTC. It is translated as CSVDQGEQYF. Full variable domain (remainder filled in from reference TRBV29-1 and TRBJ2-4): SAVISQKPSRDICQRGTSLTIQCQVDSQVTMMFWYRQQPGQSLTLIATANQGSEATYESGFVIDKFPISRPNLTFSTLTVSNMSPEDSSIYLCSVDQGEQYFGAGTRLSVL.

The rearrangement links TRBV29-1 to TRBJ2-1; D may be TRBD1 (5 bases). CDR1 is SQVTM and CDR2 is ANQGSEA in the germline V gene. The CDR3 contains 15 residues. The ends were cut back, 4 bases at V and 2 bases at J, with 15 bases in the middle. The CDR3 loop is CSVVGHLNPYNEQFF. In nucleotides, the CDR3 is TGCAGCGTTGTAGGACACCTAAACCCCTACAATGAGCAGTTCTTC.

This chain connects TRBV20-1 to TRBJ2-3; TRBD2 aligns across 13 bases. J gave up 2 bases and V 3 bases, and 5 bases lay outside the gene matches. Germline V lookup: CDR1 DFQATT, CDR2 SNEGSKA (reference sequence). The CDR3 length is 16 residues. CDR3 loop: CSASGGTSGTTDTQYF. The CDR3 DNA reads TGCAGTGCTAGTGGCGGGACTAGCGGGACCACAGATACGCAGTATTTT.

This clonotype was counted between two and nine times. The chain employs TRBV20-1 and TRBJ1-5; D is unresolved. The CDR3 is 14 residues long. From germline, CDR1 is DFQATT and CDR2 SNEGSKA (reference sequence). Trimming took 4 bases from V and 0 from J, leaving 10 bases between them. CDR3 amino acids: CSAIIGDSNQPQHF. Written as DNA, the CDR3 is TGCAGTGCTATCATCGGTGATAGCAATCAGCCCCAGCATTTT.

The chain recombines TRBV5-5 with TRBJ1-6, with TRBD1 as a possible D gene (6 bases). Germline lookup yields CDR1 SGHKS and CDR2 YYEKEE (reference sequence). This CDR3 is 16 amino acids long. V lost 1 base and J 3 bases, leaving 11 bases between the germline ends. Here the CDR3 DNA reads TGTGCCAGCAGCTTGAATCCCAGGGGCTATAATTCACCCCTCCACTTT. It encodes CASSLNPRGYNSPLHF. The full variable domain, in which reference TRBV5-5 and TRBJ1-6 provide the parts outside the CDR3, is DAGVTQSPTHLIKTRGQQVTLRCSPISGHKSVSWYQQVLGQGPQFIFQYYEKEERGRGNFPDRFSARQFPNYSSELNVNALLLGDSALYLCASSLNPRGYNSPLHFGNGTRLTVT.

V gene TRBV6-5 combines with J gene TRBJ2-3, with D perhaps given as TRBD1 or TRBD2 (5 bases each). The CDR3 runs 15 residues. The V end lost 0 bases, the J end lost 3 bases, and 10 bases lay between the germline ends. CDR1 is MNHEY and CDR2 is SVGAGI in the germline V gene. CDR3: CASSYSGVSTDTQYF. The CDR3 coding sequence is TGTGCCAGCAGTTACTCGGGGGTATCTACAGATACGCAGTATTTT.